Listed below are T cell receptor beta chains from one sample, sequenced in a study of blood T cells in healthy people across ages. MiXCR was run by TCRdb on the 5' RACE reads, yielding one entry per CDR3 protein. The sample consists of hundreds of thousands of distinct CDR3 sequences, around a quarter of them appearing once. The same sample was also studied in work on T cells of mothers and their children.

The sample was blood. These receptors all stem from a boy younger than 18 in good health. Each CDR3 is given with its conserved first and last residue. D genes are given only for firm matches. Size is stated for part of the rows, as once, few or many counts, or as a class when the clone is expanded.

V gene: TRBV6-5
D gene: .
J gene: TRBJ2-7
clone size: .
CDR3 DNA: TGTGCCAGCAGTTACTCGGGCAGAGATTACGAGCAGTACTTC
CDR3 protein: CASSYSGRDYEQYF

V gene: TRBV19
D gene: TRBD2
J gene: TRBJ2-5
clone size: few
CDR3 DNA: TGTGCCAGTAGTATAGGTACTAGCGGGAGATTCCAAGAGACCCAGTACTTC
CDR3 protein: CASSIGTSGRFQETQYF

V gene: TRBV28
D gene: TRBD2
J gene: TRBJ2-1
clone size: .
CDR3 DNA: TGTGCCAGCAGTCCAATACTAGCGAGTAGGTACAATGAGCAGTTCTTC
CDR3 protein: CASSPILASRYNEQFF

V gene: TRBV7-9
D gene: .
J gene: TRBJ2-1
clone size: .
CDR3 DNA: TGTGCCATCCCGGCACGACCGAGCTCCTACAATGAGCAGTTCTTC
CDR3 protein: CAIPARPSSYNEQFF

V gene: TRBV14
D gene: TRBD2
J gene: TRBJ2-3
clone size: once
CDR3 DNA: TGTGCCAGCAGCCAACCCTTCGGCGGGGGTGGAGATACGCAGTATTTT
CDR3 protein: CASSQPFGGGGDTQYF

V gene: TRBV28
D gene: TRBD2
J gene: TRBJ2-3
clone size: .
CDR3 DNA: TGTGCCAGCGGACTAGCGGGGCTTAAATCAGATACGCAGTATTTT
CDR3 protein: CASGLAGLKSDTQYF

V gene: TRBV6-2/TRBV6-3
D gene: .
J gene: TRBJ2-7
clone size: few
CDR3 DNA: TGTGCCAGCAGCTACTTGAAGAACGAGCAGTACTTC
CDR3 protein: CASSYLKNEQYF

V gene: TRBV28
D gene: .
J gene: TRBJ2-7
clone size: once
CDR3 DNA: TGTGCCAGCAGTTCCAAGGGGGGTCTCTACGAGCAGTACTTC
CDR3 protein: CASSSKGGLYEQYF

V gene: TRBV4-2
D gene: TRBD1
J gene: TRBJ2-5
clone size: .
CDR3 DNA: TGTGCCAGCAGCCCCGGGACAGGGGTAGAGACCCAGTACTTC
CDR3 protein: CASSPGTGVETQYF

V gene: TRBV12-3/TRBV12-4
D gene: TRBD2
J gene: TRBJ2-3
clone size: few
CDR3 DNA: TGTGCCAGCAGTTTAGACCTCCCCCAGCGGGGGGAGGGAGATACGCAGTATTTT
CDR3 protein: CASSLDLPQRGEGDTQYF

V gene: TRBV11-2
D gene: TRBD1
J gene: TRBJ1-1
clone size: few
CDR3 DNA: TGTGCCAGCAGCCTGTACAGGGGTGAGAACACTGAAGCTTTCTTT
CDR3 protein: CASSLYRGENTEAFF

V gene: TRBV2
D gene: .
J gene: TRBJ2-7
clone size: few
CDR3 DNA: TGTGCCAGCAGTGAAGGTAACTACGAGCAGTACTTC
CDR3 protein: CASSEGNYEQYF

V gene: TRBV6-5
D gene: .
J gene: TRBJ1-4
clone size: .
CDR3 DNA: TGTGCCAGCAGTACAGGGAGGACTAATGAAAAACTGTTTTTT
CDR3 protein: CASSTGRTNEKLFF

V gene: TRBV5-1
D gene: .
J gene: TRBJ2-7
clone size: few
CDR3 DNA: TGCGCCAGCAGCTTCGGGACCGGGGGATTTGTGCAGTACTTC
CDR3 protein: CASSFGTGGFVQYF

V gene: TRBV4-3
D gene: .
J gene: TRBJ2-1
clone size: .
CDR3 DNA: TGCGCCAGCAGCCAAGAACCGGGGAGGCACAATGAGCAGTTCTTC
CDR3 protein: CASSQEPGRHNEQFF

V gene: TRBV3-1
D gene: .
J gene: TRBJ1-5
clone size: .
CDR3 DNA: TGTGCCAGCAGCCAAGGTGGAGGGTATCAGCCCCAGCATTTT
CDR3 protein: CASSQGGGYQPQHF

V gene: TRBV6-5
D gene: TRBD2
J gene: TRBJ2-3
clone size: many
CDR3 DNA: TGTGCCAGCAGTATAGCGGGAGGGACAGATACGCAGTATTTT
CDR3 protein: CASSIAGGTDTQYF

V gene: TRBV7-3
D gene: .
J gene: TRBJ2-7
clone size: .
CDR3 DNA: TGTGCCAGCAGCGGGGGAGTTGGCTACGAGCAGTACTTC
CDR3 protein: CASSGGVGYEQYF

V gene: TRBV29-1
D gene: .
J gene: TRBJ2-7
clone size: .
CDR3 DNA: TGCAGCGTTGAAGATCACCCCTACGAGCAGTACTTC
CDR3 protein: CSVEDHPYEQYF

V gene: TRBV5-1
D gene: TRBD1
J gene: TRBJ2-1
clone size: .
CDR3 DNA: TGCGCCAGCAGCTTGGTCAATCAGGGGGTCGATGAGCAGTTCTTC
CDR3 protein: CASSLVNQGVDEQFF

V gene: TRBV27
D gene: TRBD1
J gene: TRBJ1-6
clone size: .
CDR3 DNA: TGTGCCAGCAGTATGACAGGGGGCAAGAATTCACCCCTCCACTTT
CDR3 protein: CASSMTGGKNSPLHF

V gene: TRBV6-5
D gene: .
J gene: TRBJ1-2
clone size: few
CDR3 DNA: TGTGCCAGCAGTTACTCCTCCGACAAGCTCTATGGCTACACCTTC
CDR3 protein: CASSYSSDKLYGYTF

V gene: TRBV28
D gene: TRBD1
J gene: TRBJ2-7
clone size: few
CDR3 DNA: TGTGCCAGCAGTTTGGGACAGGGGTACCACGAGCAGTACTTC
CDR3 protein: CASSLGQGYHEQYF

V gene: TRBV11-2
D gene: TRBD2
J gene: TRBJ2-1
clone size: few
CDR3 DNA: TGTGCCAGCAGCCCGGGGGGGCCGCACAATGAGCAGTTCTTC
CDR3 protein: CASSPGGPHNEQFF

V gene: TRBV20-1
D gene: TRBD2
J gene: TRBJ2-7
clone size: few
CDR3 DNA: TGCAGTGCTAGATCAACTAGCGGGGGAAACTACGAGCAGTACTTC
CDR3 protein: CSARSTSGGNYEQYF

V gene: TRBV27
D gene: TRBD2
J gene: TRBJ2-7
clone size: few
CDR3 DNA: TGTGCCAGCAGGCCCATACTGGGGACTAGCGGAGGCTCCTACGAGCAGTACTTC
CDR3 protein: CASRPILGTSGGSYEQYF

V gene: TRBV11-2
D gene: .
J gene: TRBJ2-3
clone size: .
CDR3 DNA: TGTGCCAGCAGCTTAGTGTCAGGGGAAGATACGCAGTATTTT
CDR3 protein: CASSLVSGEDTQYF

V gene: TRBV28
D gene: .
J gene: TRBJ2-5
clone size: few
CDR3 DNA: TGTGCCAGCACCTTATTAGGGGGGGCCCGGAGGGAGACCCAGTACTTC
CDR3 protein: CASTLLGGARRETQYF

V gene: TRBV3-1
D gene: TRBD1
J gene: TRBJ2-7
clone size: .
CDR3 DNA: TGTGCCAGCAGCCAAGGAGTGGGACAGACCGTTTACGAGCAGTACTTC
CDR3 protein: CASSQGVGQTVYEQYF

V gene: TRBV15
D gene: .
J gene: TRBJ2-5
clone size: .
CDR3 DNA: TGTGCCACCAGCAGACAAACACAGGAAGGGACCCAGTACTTC
CDR3 protein: CATSRQTQEGTQYF

V gene: TRBV29-1
D gene: .
J gene: TRBJ2-7
clone size: .
CDR3 DNA: TGCAGCGTTGAAGTCCCGGGGGGCCGAACTTACGGGCAGTACTTC
CDR3 protein: CSVEVPGGRTYGQYF

V gene: TRBV14
D gene: .
J gene: TRBJ1-1
clone size: .
CDR3 DNA: TGTGCCAGCAGCCCCTCAGTGAACACTGAAGCTTTCTTT
CDR3 protein: CASSPSVNTEAFF

V gene: TRBV7-6
D gene: TRBD1
J gene: TRBJ2-1
clone size: few
CDR3 DNA: TGTGCCAGCAGCCTGACTATGACAGGGGTTGAGCAGTTCTTC
CDR3 protein: CASSLTMTGVEQFF

V gene: TRBV5-1
D gene: .
J gene: TRBJ2-7
clone size: .
CDR3 DNA: TGCGCCAGCAGCTTGGCACGGGCGGGCTACGAGCAGTACTTC
CDR3 protein: CASSLARAGYEQYF

V gene: TRBV24-1
D gene: TRBD1
J gene: TRBJ2-7
clone size: few
CDR3 DNA: TGTGCCACCAGCGACGGGACAGGGTCCACGTACGAGCAGTACTTC
CDR3 protein: CATSDGTGSTYEQYF

V gene: TRBV28
D gene: TRBD1
J gene: TRBJ2-7
clone size: .
CDR3 DNA: TGTGCCAGCAGCTGGGACAGGGGGCACTACGAGCAGTACTTC
CDR3 protein: CASSWDRGHYEQYF

V gene: TRBV24-1
D gene: TRBD1
J gene: TRBJ1-6
clone size: few
CDR3 DNA: TGTGCCCTCCTGGGGGACAGGGGACATAATTCACCCCTCCACTTT
CDR3 protein: CALLGDRGHNSPLHF

V gene: TRBV7-9
D gene: .
J gene: TRBJ1-2
clone size: .
CDR3 DNA: TGTGCCAGCAGCTTTCAAGAATATGGCTACACCTTC
CDR3 protein: CASSFQEYGYTF

V gene: TRBV18
D gene: TRBD1
J gene: TRBJ2-6
clone size: .
CDR3 DNA: TGTGCCAGCTCACCGGGACAGGGGGCTGGGGCCAACGTCCTGACTTTC
CDR3 protein: CASSPGQGAGANVLTF

V gene: TRBV7-2
D gene: TRBD2
J gene: TRBJ2-1
clone size: .
CDR3 DNA: TGTGCCAGCAGCCCACAAGCCGGGACTAGTTGGAATGAGCAGTTCTTC
CDR3 protein: CASSPQAGTSWNEQFF

V gene: TRBV29-1
D gene: TRBD1
J gene: TRBJ1-3
clone size: .
CDR3 DNA: TGCAGCGGACAGGGGGACTGGACTGGAAACACCATATATTTT
CDR3 protein: CSGQGDWTGNTIYF

V gene: TRBV28
D gene: .
J gene: TRBJ1-1
clone size: few
CDR3 DNA: TGTGCCAGCACCACGGGGGACACTGAAGCTTTCTTT
CDR3 protein: CASTTGDTEAFF

V gene: TRBV20-1
D gene: TRBD2
J gene: TRBJ2-7
clone size: few
CDR3 DNA: TGCAGTGCTAGAGATATGGGGGGGACCTACGAGCAGTACTTC
CDR3 protein: CSARDMGGTYEQYF

V gene: TRBV7-9
D gene: TRBD2
J gene: TRBJ2-7
clone size: many
CDR3 DNA: TGTGCCAGCAGCTTAGGGGGGCTACTAGCGGGACGCTACGAGCAGTACTTC
CDR3 protein: CASSLGGLLAGRYEQYF

V gene: TRBV7-3
D gene: TRBD1
J gene: TRBJ2-1
clone size: .
CDR3 DNA: TGTGCCAGCAGCCCACCGGGACAGGGAAATGAGCAGTTCTTC
CDR3 protein: CASSPPGQGNEQFF

V gene: TRBV20-1
D gene: .
J gene: TRBJ2-1
clone size: .
CDR3 DNA: TGCAGTGCTAGAGATCTGGTCACTCCGACCCTCAATGAGCAGTTCTTC
CDR3 protein: CSARDLVTPTLNEQFF